These 5 T cell receptor beta chains share one sample of origin, sequenced in a study of shared clonotypes between healthy human individuals. Some clones are missing from TCRdb's copy, which holds only in-frame ones; the method was immunoSEQ multiplex PCR. Of about 2.4 million clones in the sample, roughly 93% were seen once. Sequenced: naive CD4+ T cells from PBMCs. Described subset: CD45RA+ positively selected. The receptors come from a man between 18 and 35 years old in good health. Some clones in this sample may be carry-over from other donors' samples.

The J gene is TRBJ2-7, the V gene TRBV28; 9 nucleotides line up with TRBD2. The V gene end was trimmed by 2 bases and the J gene end by 2 bases; junction bases not matched to a gene: 10. The CDR3 consists of 17 residues. Germline V gives CDR1 MDHEN, CDR2 SYDVKM. CDR3 loop: CASSLPLRLAVTYEQYF. The CDR3 nucleotides read TGTGCCAGCAGTTTACCCCTCCGACTAGCGGTTACCTACGAGCAGTACTTC.

The CDR3 nucleotides read TGTGCCAGCAGCTCCCTGACTAGCGGGGACAATGAGCAGTTCTTC. This gives the protein CASSSLTSGDNEQFF. This chain uses TRBV7-3 with TRBJ2-1, with 11 positions matching TRBD2. Germline V gives CDR1 SGHTA, CDR2 FQGTGA. The V segment lost 4 bases and the J segment 5 bases; nucleotides outside the gene matches: 4. The CDR3 has 15 residues.

J is TRBJ2-7 and V is TRBV4-2; D unclear. The CDR3 spans 12 residues. Trimming took 2 bases from V and 0 from J, leaving 2 bases between them. Germline lookup yields CDR1 LGHNA and CDR2 YNFKEQ. The CDR3 loop is CASSQFSYEQYF. CDR3 nucleotides: TGTGCCAGCAGCCAATTCTCCTACGAGCAGTACTTC.

The chain has TRBV9 and TRBJ2-7; TRBD2 is a possible D gene (6 bases). The CDR3 totals 16 residues. V lost 0 bases and J 0 bases, leaving 13 bases between the germline ends. Germline V gene data show CDR1 as SGDLS and CDR2 as YYNGEE. CDR3 in amino acids: CASSVEGGGPSYEQYF. Here the CDR3 DNA reads TGTGCCAGCAGCGTAGAGGGAGGAGGGCCCTCCTACGAGCAGTACTTC.

The chain combines TRBV7-9 with TRBJ2-7; maybe TRBD2 (5 bases). This CDR3 is 15 amino acids long. Germline assignment: CDR1 SEHNR and CDR2 FQNEAQ (reference sequence). Trimming removed 3 bases from V and 1 base from J, with 13 bases in between. The CDR3 region has the DNA TGTGCCAGCAGCTTTCCCTCCGGGAAGTCCTACGAGCAGTACTTC. Protein sequence: CASSFPSGKSYEQYF.